Each of the 19 T cell receptor beta chains below was sequenced from the same sample in a study of spatial heterogeneity in lung cancer. Stated time point: sample taken at primary tumor resection. No cell sorting; template was whole RNA from tumor, lung tissue or PBMC. TCRdb called the 5' RACE reads again in MiXCR, with one record for every CDR3 protein. The table shows around 45,000 distinct CDR3 sequences, with roughly 15% occurring only once. This specimen consisted of PBMCs, obtained at surgery. Receptors originate from a male donor with early-stage non-small cell lung cancer.

J is TRBJ1-1 and V is TRBV5-1, with 7 bases that match TRBD1. CDR1 and CDR2 from the germline V gene are SGHRS and YFSETQ. The CDR3 sequence is 12 residues long. The V segment lost 5 bases and the J segment 10 bases; nucleotides outside the gene matches: 8. DNA of the CDR3: TGCGCCAGCAGACGAGACAGGGAAGGAGCTTTCTTT. This codes for CASRRDREGAFF.

V and J are TRBV20-1 and TRBJ2-7; a possible D gene is TRBD1 (5 bases). CDR1 is DFQATT and CDR2 is SNEGSKA in the germline V gene (reference sequence). Trimming took off 0 bases at V and 3 bases at J, with 24 bases between the two ends. The CDR3 is 18 amino acids. CDR3 bases: TGCAGTGCTAGAGATAATTGGGGCTCGGGCAGAGCCCACTACGAGCAGTACTTC. Protein sequence: CSARDNWGSGRAHYEQYF.

At least ten counts were recorded for this clonotype. The chain uses TRBV4-1 and TRBJ1-5; perhaps TRBD1 as D (6 bases). CDR3 length: 16 amino acids. Germline V lookup: CDR1 MGHRA, CDR2 YSYEKL. V was clipped by 1 base and J by 2 bases, with 12 bases between them. The CDR3 DNA reads TGCGCCAGCAGCCAAGGTGGGGGGCGCGGCAATCAGCCCCAGCATTTT. The encoded protein is CASSQGGGRGNQPQHF.

This chain joins TRBV12-3 or TRBV12-4 and TRBJ1-2, with D possibly being TRBD1 (5 bases). The V end lost 7 bases, the J end lost 7 bases, and 16 bases lay between the germline ends. The CDR3 sequence is 13 residues long. CDR3 DNA: TGTGCCAGCACGTGGGACCTTAGAGGTGGCTACACCTTC. Translated: CASTWDLRGGYTF.

The genes are TRBV2 and TRBJ2-5; D unresolved. Trimming shortened V by 6 bases and J by 1 base, and 6 bases separated the two germline ends. The CDR3 consists of 12 residues. Per germline, CDR1 SNHLY and CDR2 FYNNEI. Written as DNA, the CDR3 is TGTGCCAGCAGGGAGCTCCAAGAGACCCAGTACTTC. Its protein is CASRELQETQYF. The variable domain in full, completed from reference TRBV2 and TRBJ2-5, reads EPEVTQTPSHQVTQMGQEVILRCVPISNHLYFYWYRQILGQKVEFLVSFYNNEISEKSEIFDDQFSVERPDGSNFTLKIRSTKLEDSAMYFCASRELQETQYFGPGTRLLVL.

In regard to this clonotype: A read error may produce the germline difference seen at one junction end. The V call is TRBV5-5, the J call TRBJ1-4; D uncertain. Germline V CDR1 and CDR2: SGHKS, YYEKEE (reference sequence). CDR3 length: 14 amino acids. CDR3 loop: CTSRSLATNEKLFF. The CDR3, as DNA: TGTACCAGCCGGAGTCTCGCAACTAATGAAAAACTGTTTTTT.

This chain uses TRBV7-3 with TRBJ2-5, with 8 nucleotides matching TRBD2. The CDR3 length is 14 residues. J gave up 3 bases and V 4 bases, and 4 bases lay outside the gene matches. The germline gives CDR1 SGHTA, CDR2 FQGTGA. The CDR3 DNA is TGTGCCAGCAGCTCAGAAGCGGGAGAAGAGACCCAGTACTTC. This codes for CASSSEAGEETQYF.

Only a few counts were recorded for this clonotype. V gene TRBV4-1 combines with J gene TRBJ1-6; the D gene is possibly TRBD1 (6 bases). The CDR3 loop spans 16 amino acids. The germline V gene has CDR1 MGHRA and CDR2 YSYEKL. Trimming removed 4 bases from V and 5 bases from J, with 15 bases in between. The CDR3 bases are TGCGCCAGCAGCCGCCTTTGGGGGCTGGATAATTCACCCCTCCACTTT. Amino acids: CASSRLWGLDNSPLHF.

This clonotype was counted many times. The rearrangement uses TRBV28 and TRBJ2-3, with 7 bases identical to TRBD1. J lost 4 bases, V lost 5 bases, and 6 bases had no gene match. The CDR3 sequence is 14 residues long. Germline values: CDR1 MDHEN, CDR2 SYDVKM. The CDR3 DNA is TGTGCCAGCAGTGCGTCGACAGGGCCAGATACGCAGTATTTT. Translating gives CASSASTGPDTQYF.

This clonotype has at least ten counts. This sequence joins TRBV28 and TRBJ2-3; TRBD2 agrees at 10 bases. CDR1 is MDHEN, CDR2 SYDVKM, per germline. The CDR3 consists of 14 residues. Trimming removed 9 bases from V and 0 bases from J; junction bases left unmatched: 3. Here the CDR3 DNA reads TGTGCCAGTGGGACTAGCGATAGCACAGATACGCAGTATTTT. Its protein product is CASGTSDSTDTQYF.

The rearrangement joins TRBV3-1 to TRBJ1-2; D is uncertain. Germline CDR1 and CDR2: LGHDT and YNNKEL (reference sequence). V dropped 0 bases and J dropped 5 bases, with 10 bases sitting between them. The CDR3 totals 14 residues. CDR3 in DNA: TGTGCCAGCAGCCAAGAGGGGTTCTCTTATGGCTACACCTTC. It codes for CASSQEGFSYGYTF.

This clonotype was recorded many times. V gene TRBV3-1 combines with J gene TRBJ1-1; D might be TRBD1 (6 bases). V was pared by 4 bases and J by 1 base, with 16 bases between. Germline V CDR1 and CDR2: LGHDT, YNNKEL (reference sequence). This CDR3 has 16 amino acids. In nucleotides, the CDR3 is TGTGCCAGCAGCCTCCGGCGAGGGGGTCAGAACACTGAAGCTTTCTTT. This sequence encodes CASSLRRGGQNTEAFF.

V and J are TRBV5-1 and TRBJ2-3, with a tentative D call TRBD1 (5 bases). V was pared by 7 bases and J by 6 bases, with 15 bases between. The CDR3 consists of 13 residues. Germline CDR1 is SGHRS and CDR2 is YFSETQ. In DNA form, the CDR3 reads TGCGCCAGCGGTCCCCAACAGGCCGATACGCAGTATTTT. Protein: CASGPQQADTQYF.

This chain connects TRBV5-1 to TRBJ2-6; D gene ambiguous. Trimming took off 4 bases at V and 2 bases at J, with 16 bases between the two ends. Germline values: CDR1 SGHRS, CDR2 YFSETQ. The CDR3 loop spans 17 amino acids. The CDR3 loop is CASSLEHAGTGANVLTF. As DNA, the CDR3 is TGCGCCAGCAGCCTCGAGCATGCAGGAACTGGGGCCAACGTCCTGACTTTC.

The V and J genes are TRBV3-1 and TRBJ2-1, with 9 bases matching TRBD2. Germline V gene sequence: CDR1 LGHDT, CDR2 YNNKEL (reference sequence). V shed 2 bases and J 4 bases; nucleotides not matched to a gene: 3. The CDR3 runs 15 residues. CDR3 DNA: TGTGCCAGCAGCCAAAATAGCGGGAGATACAATGAGCAGTTCTTC. Encoded protein: CASSQNSGRYNEQFF.

The J gene is TRBJ2-5, the V gene TRBV7-2; D perhaps matches TRBD2 (6 bases). This CDR3 is 14 amino acids long. V was cut by 3 bases and J by 2 bases, with 10 bases left in between. Germline CDR1 is SGHTA and CDR2 is FQGNSA. The CDR3 spells CASSFLRGQETQYF. CDR3 nucleotides: TGTGCCAGCAGCTTCCTTCGGGGGCAAGAGACCCAGTACTTC.

This clonotype was detected a few times. The chain recombines TRBV12-3 or TRBV12-4 with TRBJ1-1; a possible D gene is TRBD1 (6 bases). V shed 2 bases and J shed 1 base, with 14 bases lying between them. The CDR3 has 16 residues. CDR3 DNA sequence: TGTGCCAGCAGTTTAACTCAGGGGCGCGGGAACACTGAAGCTTTCTTT. This encodes CASSLTQGRGNTEAFF.

The chain links TRBV28 to TRBJ2-1; 8 bases fit TRBD2. Germline V gene sequence: CDR1 MDHEN, CDR2 SYDVKM. The CDR3 has 14 residues. With 4 bases clipped from V and 2 bases from J, the junction kept 1 base outside the gene matches. CDR3 protein: CASSYSGAYNEQFF. CDR3 in DNA: TGTGCCAGCAGTTATAGCGGGGCCTACAATGAGCAGTTCTTC.

This clonotype appeared many times. V gene TRBV5-1 combines with J gene TRBJ2-2, with a tentative D call TRBD1 (6 bases). Per the germline V gene, CDR1 is SGHRS and CDR2 is YFSETQ. The CDR3 length is 13 residues. The V end was cut by 4 bases, the J end by 4 bases, with 8 bases between. The CDR3 nucleotides read TGCGCCAGCAGCCGGACAGTCACCGGGGAGCTGTTTTTT. Translating gives CASSRTVTGELFF.